The clone carrying this TCR beta chain was seen a few times. The sample belongs to a study of blood T cell repertoires in COVID-19. About the study: The study drew acute and convalescent COVID-19 samples from the United States, Italy and Spain. T cells, B-cell-depleted T cells, or PBMCs supplied cDNA or gDNA.

Sequencing was performed with immunoSEQ multiplex PCR; in TCRdb, only in-frame clones are kept and a portion is missing. Of about 200,000 clones in the sample, about 88% are singletons; the top ten hold 18%. Germline values: CDR1 MNHEY, CDR2 SVGAGI. After removal of 3 bases from V and 4 bases from J, the junction contained 6 bases not matched to a gene. This CDR3 has 15 amino acids. The sequencing sample was made of peripheral blood. The chain carries TRBV6-5 and TRBJ2-7; 10 positions match TRBD1. This sequence was found in a man in his fifties or sixties with COVID-19, enrolled during active disease. CDR3 coding DNA: TGTGCCAGCAGTTATTCCGGGACAGGGGAATACGAGCAGTACTTC. Translation gives CASSYSGTGEYEQYF.